This TCR beta chain originates from a study of blood T cell repertoires in COVID-19. Across the study: From the United States, Italy and Spain came samples of acute and convalescent COVID-19. The cDNA or gDNA used as material had been derived from T cells, B-cell-depleted T cells, or PBMCs.

Original processing methods: Amplified reference gene primers provided the basis for estimating nucleated cell counts. This table comes from immunoSEQ multiplex PCR, and its TCRdb copy is limited to in-frame clones, with some not included. V, J and clone size derive from that table, while D and trimming were established from the DNA sequence. The sample records 180,000 or so clones, almost 90% being singletons. A few counts support this clone. The germline V and J ends were trimmed by 0 bases and 8 bases, with 12 bases remaining between them. Germline assignment: CDR1 SGDLS and CDR2 YYNGEE. This CDR3 spans 15 amino acids.

The sequence was collected from a man aged 18 to 29 with active or convalescent COVID-19. V and J are TRBV9 and TRBJ1-6, with D perhaps matching TRBD1 (5 bases). Sequencing was carried out using peripheral blood. In DNA form, the CDR3 reads TGTGCCAGCAGCGTAGATCCGGGAGGGGATTCACCCCTCCACTTT. Translation: CASSVDPGGDSPLHF. The variable domain in full, with the rest retrieved from reference TRBV9 and TRBJ1-6, is DSGVTQTPKHLITATGQRVTLRCSPRSGDLSVYWYQQSLDQGLQFLIQYYNGEERAKGNILERFSAQQFPDLHSELNLSSLELGDSALYFCASSVDPGGDSPLHFGNGTRLTVT.